A selection of T cell receptor beta chains follows, all from one sample in a study of relationships among human T cell subsets. TCRdb fed the multiplex PCR reads into MiXCR, producing one record per CDR3 protein. Here the sample spans 11,000 to 15,000 distinct CDR3 sequences, 60% being singletons. Specimen: Tregs sorted from blood. These receptor sequences come from a middle-aged man in good health. Both conserved end residues are part of each CDR3. The D gene is left open where the match is weak. Expanded clones are given a class, and other clones once, few, many or no size at all.

>TRBV18|TRBJ1-2|.|.
CASSPNQGDGYTF
TGTGCCAGCTCACCCAACCAAGGGGACGGCTACACCTTC
>TRBV28|TRBJ1-1|TRBD1|few
CASTRQGGEAFF
TGTGCCAGCACCCGACAGGGTGGCGAAGCTTTCTTT
>TRBV12-3/TRBV12-4|TRBJ2-4|.|once
CASSTLGGAQNIQYF
TGTGCCAGCAGTACCTTGGGGGGCGCTCAGAACATTCAGTACTTC
>TRBV1|TRBJ2-5|.|.
CTSSQTGTGGQETQYF
TGCACCAGCAGCCAAACCGGGACAGGGGGCCAAGAGACCCAGTACTTC
>TRBV20-1|TRBJ2-3|TRBD2|.
CSARDPLAGADTQYF
TGCAGTGCTAGAGATCCGCTAGCGGGAGCAGATACGCAGTATTTT
>TRBV12-3/TRBV12-4|TRBJ1-1|.|few
CASSPEGNTEAFF
TGTGCCAGCAGTCCAGAAGGGAACACTGAAGCTTTCTTT
>TRBV28|TRBJ2-1|TRBD2|.
CASRTLGGRIHNEQFF
TGTGCCAGCCGTACCCTTGGCGGGAGGATACACAATGAGCAGTTCTTC
>TRBV11-2|TRBJ2-1|TRBD2|.
CASQRLAGAYNEQFF
TGTGCCAGCCAGAGACTAGCGGGTGCATACAATGAGCAGTTCTTC
>TRBV27|TRBJ2-1|TRBD2|.
CASSFLAGDSTNEQFF
TGTGCCAGCAGTTTTCTAGCGGGAGATAGCACCAATGAGCAGTTCTTC
>TRBV7-3|TRBJ2-1|TRBD2|.
CASSLGLGIGEQFF
TGTGCCAGCAGCTTAGGACTAGGCATTGGTGAGCAGTTCTTC